The rows below give T cell receptor beta chains drawn from one sample of a study of cytomegalovirus exposure and HLA in healthy donors. Sequenced by immunoSEQ multiplex PCR; TCRdb stores in-frame clones only, minus some. The table includes about 230,000 clones, 77% detected once. Sequenced material: PBMCs. The receptor source for this set is a woman between 55 and 75 years old in good health and CMV-seropositive. Both conserved end residues are part of each CDR3. A D gene is named only where the DNA matches it firmly. Size values are once, few and many counts, or a class for expanded clones, and some rows have none.

D gene	clone size	V gene	J gene	CDR3 protein	CDR3 DNA
-	-	TRBV9	TRBJ2-1	CASSPYGFASYNEQFF	TGTGCCAGCAGCCCATATGGTTTTGCGTCCTACAATGAGCAGTTCTTC
-	few	TRBV29-1	TRBJ1-2	CSVEEGYEGYTF	TGCAGCGTTGAAGAGGGCTATGAGGGCTACACCTTC
TRBD1	once	TRBV2	TRBJ2-7	CASTWDSTYEQYF	TGTGCCAGCACCTGGGACAGCACCTACGAGCAGTACTTC
TRBD1	-	TRBV2	TRBJ1-1	CASSRQGTNTEAFF	TGTGCCAGCAGTCGACAGGGTACTAACACTGAAGCTTTCTTT
-	-	TRBV9	TRBJ1-1	CASSVASGNTEAFF	TGTGCCAGCAGCGTAGCGTCAGGGAACACTGAAGCTTTCTTT
-	-	TRBV4-2	TRBJ1-4	CASSQDREANEKLFF	TGTGCCAGCAGCCAAGATAGGGAGGCTAATGAAAAACTGTTTTTT
TRBD1	once	TRBV7-9	TRBJ1-5	CASSLGTGGVQPQHF	TGTGCCAGCAGCTTAGGAACAGGGGGGGTTCAGCCCCAGCATTTT
-	-	TRBV7-9	TRBJ2-5	CASSPDWGEAQYF	TGTGCCAGCAGCCCGGACTGGGGGGAGGCCCAGTACTTC
-	-	TRBV2	TRBJ2-7	CATRLASSYEQYF	TGTGCCACACGCTTGGCCAGTTCCTACGAGCAGTACTTC
-	-	TRBV7-2	TRBJ1-4	CASSSQQIPSEKLFF	TGTGCCAGCAGCTCGCAACAGATTCCGTCTGAAAAACTGTTTTTT
-	-	TRBV7-2	TRBJ2-3	CASSLGPGDTQYF	TGTGCCAGCAGCCTAGGACCGGGGGATACGCAGTATTTT
-	-	TRBV6-5	TRBJ1-1	CASSYFYRDTEAFF	TGTGCCAGCAGTTACTTCTACAGAGACACTGAAGCTTTCTTT
-	-	TRBV2	TRBJ2-3	CASSEFGSTDTQYF	TGTGCCAGCAGTGAATTTGGCAGCACAGATACGCAGTATTTT
-	-	TRBV5-1	TRBJ1-1	CASSLRSGGQEEAFF	TGCGCCAGCAGCTTGAGGAGTGGGGGCCAGGAAGAAGCTTTCTTT
TRBD2	-	TRBV11-1	TRBJ2-7	CASSLGLADYEQYF	TGTGCCAGCAGCCTGGGACTAGCGGATTACGAGCAGTACTTC
TRBD1	-	TRBV5-1	TRBJ1-6	CASSLGQGQNSPLHF	TGCGCCAGCAGCTTGGGACAGGGCCAGAATTCACCCCTCCACTTT
TRBD2	-	TRBV18	TRBJ2-1	CASSLAGYNEQFF	TGTGCCAGCTCACTAGCGGGGTACAATGAGCAGTTCTTC
TRBD1	-	TRBV19	TRBJ2-7	CASSVSGTGVYEQYF	TGTGCCAGTAGTGTATCCGGGACAGGGGTGTACGAGCAGTACTTC
-	-	TRBV19	TRBJ2-1	CASSTNRELNEQFF	TGTGCCAGTAGTACGAACAGGGAGCTCAATGAGCAGTTCTTC
-	-	TRBV5-1	TRBJ2-3	CASLRISGDTDTQYF	TGCGCCAGCTTGAGGATTAGCGGAGACACAGATACGCAGTATTTT
-	-	TRBV28	TRBJ1-1	CASSPRDYGTEAFF	TGTGCCAGCAGTCCCAGAGACTATGGGACTGAAGCTTTCTTT
TRBD1	-	TRBV18	TRBJ2-7	CASSADRVEQYF	TGTGCCAGCTCAGCAGACAGGGTCGAGCAGTACTTC
TRBD1	-	TRBV7-7	TRBJ2-5	CASSRTGGVGTQYF	TGTGCCAGCAGCCGGACAGGGGGTGTTGGGACCCAGTACTTC
-	-	TRBV19	TRBJ2-7	CASSIRTPTYEQYF	TGTGCCAGTAGTATACGGACTCCTACCTACGAGCAGTACTTC
-	-	TRBV6-1	TRBJ2-7	CASSLQGPPYEQYF	TGTGCCAGCAGTCTACAGGGCCCGCCCTACGAGCAGTACTTC
TRBD2	once	TRBV19	TRBJ2-2	CASRQAGENTGELFF	TGTGCCAGTCGGCAAGCGGGGGAGAACACCGGGGAGCTGTTTTTT
TRBD2	-	TRBV2	TRBJ2-7	CASSLGLAGGYEQYF	TGTGCCAGCAGCCTTGGACTAGCGGGAGGGTACGAGCAGTACTTC
TRBD1	few	TRBV7-2	TRBJ2-7	CASSLGSGQGLSYEQYF	TGTGCCAGCAGCTTAGGGTCGGGACAGGGGCTTAGCTACGAGCAGTACTTC
-	-	TRBV9	TRBJ2-5	CASSVGTEETQYF	TGTGCCAGCAGCGTAGGGACAGAAGAGACCCAGTACTTC
-	few	TRBV7-9	TRBJ2-3	CASTSGAGTTDTQYF	TGTGCCAGCACCTCAGGGGCCGGGACGACAGATACGCAGTATTTT
-	-	TRBV7-9	TRBJ1-1	CSSSSYTEAFF	TGTTCCAGCAGCTCGTACACTGAAGCTTTCTTT
-	few	TRBV4-1	TRBJ2-5	CASSQDTRQGRTQYF	TGCGCCAGCAGCCAAGATACCCGCCAGGGTCGGACCCAGTACTTC
TRBD2	-	TRBV5-1	TRBJ2-3	CASSWGLADTDTQYF	TGCGCCAGCAGCTGGGGACTAGCGGACACAGATACGCAGTATTTT
TRBD2	-	TRBV19	TRBJ2-7	CASSTSGRGEQYF	TGTGCCAGTAGTACTAGCGGGAGAGGCGAGCAGTACTTC
-	-	TRBV6-1	TRBJ2-6	CASSGRLGEGANVLTF	TGTGCCAGCAGTGGACGATTAGGAGAAGGGGCCAACGTCCTGACTTTC
-	-	TRBV6-1	TRBJ2-7	CASSPQWPPYEQYF	TGTGCCAGCAGTCCTCAATGGCCCCCGTACGAGCAGTACTTC
-	-	TRBV5-1	TRBJ1-2	CASSPGTLNYGYTF	TGCGCCAGCAGCCCCGGGACACTTAACTATGGCTACACCTTC
-	-	TRBV7-2	TRBJ1-2	CATTVAPNYGYTF	TGTGCCACCACGGTGGCCCCTAACTATGGTTACACCTTC
TRBD1	-	TRBV29-1	TRBJ2-2	CSVEPGQGGGELFF	TGCAGCGTTGAACCGGGACAGGGGGGCGGGGAGCTGTTTTTT
-	once	TRBV6-1	TRBJ1-1	CASSAGLGAYGTEAFF	TGTGCCAGCAGTGCCGGGCTGGGGGCGTATGGCACTGAAGCTTTCTTT
-	-	TRBV5-6	TRBJ1-3	CASSLSVGTTGNTIYF	TGTGCCAGCAGCTTGAGCGTTGGGACTACTGGAAACACCATATATTTT
TRBD2	few	TRBV30	TRBJ2-3	CAWSLRGRRDTQYF	TGTGCCTGGAGTTTGCGCGGGAGACGAGATACGCAGTATTTT
-	few	TRBV30	TRBJ1-4	CAWSGSTRGEKLFF	TGTGCCTGGAGTGGATCGACCAGAGGGGAAAAACTGTTTTTT
-	-	TRBV19	TRBJ1-2	CASSSQFPRDYGYTF	TGTGCCAGTAGTAGTCAGTTCCCGAGGGACTATGGCTACACCTTC
-	few	TRBV4-2	TRBJ2-1	CASGLARGDEQFF	TGTGCCAGCGGTCTAGCGAGGGGCGATGAGCAGTTCTTC
-	-	TRBV30	TRBJ1-1	CAWTPGNRNTEAFF	TGTGCCTGGACTCCAGGAAACAGGAACACTGAAGCTTTCTTT
-	-	TRBV6-1	TRBJ1-1	CASRTVNTEAFF	TGTGCCAGCAGGACAGTGAACACTGAAGCTTTCTTT
TRBD2	-	TRBV18	TRBJ2-7	CASSPGLASYEQYF	TGTGCCAGCTCACCGGGACTAGCTTCCTACGAGCAGTACTTC
-	-	TRBV30	TRBJ1-2	CAWSALYGYTF	TGTGCCTGGAGTGCTCTCTATGGCTACACCTTC
TRBD2	-	TRBV2	TRBJ2-2	CASSSAGTSARTGELFF	TGTGCCAGCAGCTCTGCAGGGACTAGCGCGCGAACCGGGGAGCTGTTTTTT
-	-	TRBV5-1	TRBJ1-2	CASSLASGSNYGYTF	TGCGCCAGCAGCTTGGCCTCGGGATCTAACTATGGCTACACCTTC
-	-	TRBV6-1	TRBJ1-5	CASSEEREQPQHF	TGTGCCAGCAGTGAAGAACGTGAGCAGCCCCAGCATTTT